This passage covers 25 T cell receptor beta chains from one sample sequenced in a study of blood T cell repertoires in COVID-19 (dated by TCRdb to the early 2020s). Libraries were prepared through the immunoSEQ multiplex PCR assay. TCRdb holds this immuneACCESS table with in-frame rearrangements only. Some clones are missing; in checked studies, unresolved V genes explain under half, and the rest has no known cause. Across this sample there are about 76,000 clones, with approximately 85% seen only once. The ten top clones hold 9.5% to 13% of the sample. The sequenced sample consisted of peripheral blood. These TCRs come from a man aged 55-75 years with COVID-19, enrolled during active disease.

The CDR3 DNA reads TGTGCCAGCAGCTTAGGCGGTGGTAGCTCCTACGAGCAGTACTTC. It translates to CASSLGGGSSYEQYF. The chain uses TRBV5-4 and TRBJ2-7; D call uncertain. The CDR3 is made up of 15 amino acids. Germline CDR1 reads SGHNT; CDR2 reads YYREEE (reference sequence). The V end was cut by 2 bases, the J end by 0 bases, with 12 bases between.

The V and J genes are TRBV5-1 and TRBJ2-1; TRBD2 matches 9 bases. CDR1 SGHRS and CDR2 YFSETQ come from the germline V gene. Germline trimming cut 0 bases from V and 9 bases from J; bases unmatched to any gene: 10. The CDR3 has 16 residues. This CDR3 is CASSLGRTSGFLEQFF. In nucleotides, the CDR3 is TGCGCCAGCAGCTTGGGCCGCACTAGCGGGTTTCTTGAGCAGTTCTTC.

The J gene is TRBJ2-2, the V gene TRBV5-5; D unclear. CDR1 is SGHKS, CDR2 YYEKEE, per germline (reference sequence). V was shortened by 2 bases and J by 5 bases, with 13 bases between the two germline ends. The CDR3 contains 15 residues. CDR3 residues: CASSLFYSGTGELFF. CDR3 in DNA: TGTGCCAGCAGCTTATTTTATTCCGGGACCGGGGAGCTGTTTTTT.

The gene calls are TRBV10-3 and TRBJ2-1, with 8 bases that match TRBD1. Germline values: CDR1 ENHRY, CDR2 SYGVKD. The trim removed 8 bases at V and 6 bases at J, leaving 9 bases unmatched. The CDR3 spans 14 residues. CDR3 loop: CAIARDRMINEQFF. The CDR3 region has the DNA TGTGCCATCGCCCGGGACAGGATGATCAATGAGCAGTTCTTC.

This chain links TRBV7-6 with TRBJ1-3; a weak D match, TRBD1 (6 bases). This CDR3 has 15 amino acids. V was clipped by 1 base and J by 4 bases, with 11 bases between them. Germline V CDR1 and CDR2: SGHVS, FNYEAQ. CDR3 region: CASSLDIQGGNTIYF. CDR3 in DNA: TGTGCCAGCAGCTTAGATATCCAGGGGGGAAACACCATATATTTT.

This clone has only one observation. This chain links TRBV7-9 with TRBJ1-3; D call uncertain. V was cut by 3 bases and J by 4 bases, with 13 bases left in between. This CDR3 contains 15 residues. The germline gives CDR1 SEHNR, CDR2 FQNEAQ (reference sequence). The CDR3 is CASSLQATAGNTIYF. The DNA of the CDR3 is TGTGCCAGCAGCTTGCAGGCGACGGCGGGAAACACCATATATTTT.

This sequence joins TRBV28 and TRBJ1-1; 8 nucleotides line up with TRBD1. V lost 6 bases, J lost 5 bases, and 8 bases stayed unmatched. The CDR3 is 14 amino acids. Germline CDR1 MDHEN, CDR2 SYDVKM. CDR3 sequence: CASRLGTGGTEAFF. CDR3 sequence (DNA): TGTGCCAGCAGACTCGGGACAGGTGGGACTGAAGCTTTCTTT.

The rearrangement links TRBV6-5 to TRBJ1-6; TRBD1 matches at 7 bases. Trimming removed 8 bases from V and 5 bases from J; junction bases left unmatched: 3. Germline CDR1 reads MNHEY; CDR2 reads SVGAGI. This CDR3 has 13 amino acids. CDR3 sequence reads: CASPGQDNSPLHF. CDR3 sequence (DNA): TGTGCCAGCCCTGGACAGGATAATTCACCCCTCCACTTT.

In DNA form, the CDR3 reads TGTGCCAGCAGCCAGGGGGGGTTTATATCCTACGAGCAGTACTTC. Its translation is CASSQGGFISYEQYF. This sequence joins TRBV3-1 (or the pseudogene TRBV3-2) and TRBJ2-7, with 7 positions matching TRBD2. In germline, CDR1 is LGHDT, CDR2 YNNKEL (reference sequence). The CDR3 runs 15 residues. J was trimmed by 1 base and V by 3 bases; bases with no gene match: 6.

J is TRBJ2-7 and V is TRBV30; 7 bases match TRBD1. This CDR3 is built from 15 residues. Germline V gives CDR1 GTSNPN, CDR2 SVGIG (reference sequence). The V and J ends lost 3 bases and 4 bases, in that order; junction bases with no gene match: 12. The CDR3 coding sequence is TGTGCCTGGAGAGGTTTCGAGGGGGCAGTGTACGAGCAGTACTTC. This translates into CAWRGFEGAVYEQYF.

The rearrangement joins TRBV18 to TRBJ2-7; 8 bases align to TRBD2. Trimming took 3 bases from V and 3 from J; bases not matched to a gene: 7. CDR1 is KGHSH, CDR2 LQKENI, per germline. The CDR3 sequence is 15 residues long. The CDR3 nucleotides are TGTGCCAGCTCACCCCCCGGGGGGGCCTACTACGAGCAGTACTTC. Residues: CASSPPGGAYYEQYF. Looking up the rest from reference TRBV18 and TRBJ2-7 gives the full variable domain: NAGVMQNPRHLVRRRGQEARLRCSPMKGHSHVYWYRQLPEEGLKFMVYLQKENIIDESGMPKERFSAEFPKEGPSILRIQQVVRGDSAAYFCASSPPGGAYYEQYFGPGTRLTVT.

This clone was seen a handful of times. V is TRBV5-1 and J is TRBJ2-7; 8 bases are a match to TRBD2. The length of the CDR3 is 16 residues. Germline V gene sequence: CDR1 SGHRS, CDR2 YFSETQ. V dropped 0 bases and J dropped 6; count of bases not matched to a gene: 11. CDR3 coding DNA: TGCGCCAGCAGCTTGGCCGGGAGGGCCAGCGGGGTCGAGCAGTACTTC. Protein product: CASSLAGRASGVEQYF.

The J gene is TRBJ2-3, the V gene TRBV3-1 (or the pseudogene TRBV3-2); 8 bases are a match to TRBD1. The CDR3 spans 13 residues. Germline loops: CDR1 LGHDT, CDR2 YNNKEL (reference sequence). V lost 1 base and J lost 6; bases outside the gene matches: 0. The CDR3 region is CASSQGTGDTQYF. The CDR3 DNA sequence: TGTGCCAGCAGCCAAGGGACAGGGGATACGCAGTATTTT.

This sequence joins TRBV3-1 (or the pseudogene TRBV3-2) and TRBJ1-2; no clear D. The CDR3 contains 14 residues. Trimming left V 4 bases short and J 7 bases short, with 16 bases between. From germline, CDR1 is LGHDT and CDR2 YNNKEL (reference sequence). CDR3 in DNA: TGTGCCAGCAGCCCGGAGGACCGGCTGGGTGGCTACACCTTC. Protein sequence: CASSPEDRLGGYTF.

This clone is judged medium-sized (0.01 to 0.1%). The chain is built from TRBV7-7 and TRBJ2-1, with 10 bases that match TRBD1. From germline, CDR1 is SSHAT and CDR2 FNYEAQ (reference sequence). V dropped 5 bases and J dropped 7; count of bases not matched to a gene: 8. The CDR3 consists of 15 residues. CDR3 bases: TGTGCCAGCAGCCTCGGGACAGGGGATAGGAATGAGCAGTTCTTC. It codes for CASSLGTGDRNEQFF. Combining the CDR3 with reference TRBV7-7 and TRBJ2-1 gives the whole variable domain GAGVSQSPRYKVTKRGQDVTLRCDPISSHATLYWYQQALGQGPEFLTYFNYEAQPDKSGLPSDRFSAERPEGSISTLTIQRTEQRDSAMYRCASSLGTGDRNEQFFGPGTRLTVL.

V usage is TRBV29-1 and J usage is TRBJ2-2, with a weak D call TRBD2 (5 bases). The germline V gene encodes CDR1 SQVTM and CDR2 ANQGSEA. V lost 6 bases, J lost 7 bases, and 12 bases lay in between. The CDR3 contains 12 residues. Here the CDR3 reads CSVSIRGGELFF. For the CDR3, the DNA is TGCAGCGTCTCAATTCGGGGCGGGGAGCTGTTTTTT.

The genes are TRBV25-1 and TRBJ2-1; tentatively, D is TRBD2 (5 bases). Germline CDR1 and CDR2: MGHDK and SYGVNS. The V end was cut by 8 bases, the J end by 9 bases, with 17 bases between. The CDR3 sequence is 13 residues long. CDR3 bases: TGTGCCAGCTTTGGGTGGGAGTCAGGTGAGCAGTTCTTC. It specifies CASFGWESGEQFF.

The V gene is TRBV18, the J gene TRBJ2-1; 7 bases match TRBD1. The V and J ends lost 2 bases and 0 bases, in that order; junction bases with no gene match: 1. This CDR3 contains 15 residues. Per the germline V gene, CDR1 is KGHSH and CDR2 is LQKENI. The CDR3, as DNA: TGTGCCAGCTCACCAGGACAGGCCTCCTACAATGAGCAGTTCTTC. Encoded protein: CASSPGQASYNEQFF. The full variable domain, with the rest looked up from reference TRBV18 and TRBJ2-1, is NAGVMQNPRHLVRRRGQEARLRCSPMKGHSHVYWYRQLPEEGLKFMVYLQKENIIDESGMPKERFSAEFPKEGPSILRIQQVVRGDSAAYFCASSPGQASYNEQFFGPGTRLTVL.

The chain has TRBV29-1 and TRBJ1-1; 7 bases align to TRBD1. The V gene end was trimmed by 3 bases and the J gene end by 4 bases; junction bases not matched to a gene: 5. This CDR3 is built from 13 residues. Germline V gives CDR1 SQVTM, CDR2 ANQGSEA. The DNA of the CDR3 is TGCAGCGTTGACCGTCAGGGGGGCACTGAAGCTTTCTTT. It translates to CSVDRQGGTEAFF.

The chain couples TRBV12-3 or TRBV12-4 to TRBJ2-1, with no clear D. The CDR3 has 13 residues. The V gene lost 2 bases and the J gene lost 7 bases, with 9 bases spanning the gap. The CDR3 DNA reads TGTGCCAGCAGTTTAATCCTTACAAATGAGCAGTTCTTC. Its protein is CASSLILTNEQFF.

This clone has a handful of counts. The chain recombines TRBV5-4 with TRBJ2-7, with 14 bases lining up with TRBD2. The CDR3 extends over 17 amino acids. Germline loops: CDR1 SGHNT, CDR2 YYREEE (reference sequence). After removal of 4 bases from V and 5 bases from J, the junction contained 11 bases not matched to a gene. CDR3 in amino acids: CASSPGTSGSSVDEQYF. DNA for the CDR3: TGTGCCAGCAGCCCCGGGACTAGCGGGAGTTCTGTGGACGAGCAGTACTTC.

The chain carries TRBV3-1 (or the pseudogene TRBV3-2) and TRBJ2-1; D unresolved. Germline V gene data show CDR1 as LGHDT and CDR2 as YNNKEL (reference sequence). V was trimmed by 4 bases and J by 8 bases, leaving 15 bases between them. This CDR3 is 14 amino acids long. The CDR3 bases are TGTGCCAGCAGCCCCACGTGGGCAAGTGATGAGCAGTTCTTC. It yields the protein CASSPTWASDEQFF.

In nucleotides, the CDR3 is TGTGCCAGCAGTGAATATCCTGGCAGTCCCTACGAGCAGTACTTC. This encodes CASSEYPGSPYEQYF. The chain combines TRBV6-1 with TRBJ2-7; no reliable D call. Looked up from germline, CDR1 is MNHNS and CDR2 is SASEGT. The CDR3 is 15 residues long. V was clipped by 2 bases and J by 2 bases, with 13 bases between them.

V gene TRBV3-1 (or the pseudogene TRBV3-2) combines with J gene TRBJ2-3, with 8 bases lining up with TRBD2. Germline CDR1 LGHDT, CDR2 YNNKEL (reference sequence). Trimming cost V 3 bases and J 0 bases; bases outside gene matches: 5. CDR3 length: 16 amino acids. The CDR3 loop is CASSQTSGSSTDTQYF. The CDR3, as DNA: TGTGCCAGCAGCCAGACGAGCGGGAGCAGCACAGATACGCAGTATTTT.

The J gene is TRBJ2-7, the V gene TRBV5-5, with D tentatively TRBD1 (6 bases). The V and J ends lost 2 bases and 4 bases respectively, with 10 bases between them. Per the germline V gene, CDR1 is SGHKS and CDR2 is YYEKEE (reference sequence). The CDR3 spans 13 residues. The CDR3 loop reads CASSFAGEYEQYF. As DNA, the CDR3 is TGTGCCAGCAGCTTTGCAGGGGAGTACGAGCAGTACTTC.